The 25 T cell receptor beta chains listed next were all sequenced from one sample in a study of shared clonotypes between healthy human individuals. Produced via immunoSEQ multiplex PCR; TCRdb's table is partial and in-frame only. The data hold hundreds of thousands of clones, with roughly 72% observed a single time. Sample: memory CD4+ T cells sorted from blood. Subset specified: CD45RA-negative fraction. The receptors originated from a woman aged 25 to 39 in good health.

V and J are TRBV6-1 and TRBJ1-5; D ambiguous. The germline gives CDR1 MNHNS, CDR2 SASEGT. The V end lost 0 bases, the J end lost 8 bases, and 11 bases lay between the germline ends. CDR3 length: 14 amino acids. CDR3 protein: CASSEARTGEPQHF. CDR3 sequence (DNA): TGTGCCAGCAGTGAAGCGAGGACCGGAGAGCCCCAGCATTTT.

The chain employs TRBV6-1 and TRBJ2-1, with D unresolved. Germline CDR1 is MNHNS and CDR2 is SASEGT. The CDR3 consists of 16 residues. Trimming took off 2 bases at V and 1 base at J, with 12 bases between the two ends. The CDR3 reads CASSEQPPFSYNEQFF. The CDR3 DNA reads TGTGCCAGCAGTGAACAACCCCCTTTTTCCTACAATGAGCAGTTCTTC.

The chain carries TRBV5-4 and TRBJ2-7; TRBD2 matches 11 bases. V lost 0 bases to trimming and J lost 5 bases; unmatched junction nucleotides: 10. CDR3 length: 17 residues. The germline V gene encodes CDR1 SGHNT and CDR2 YYREEE (reference sequence). The CDR3 reads CASSLGHMGLAVDEQYF. The CDR3 DNA sequence: TGTGCCAGCAGCTTGGGACACATGGGACTAGCGGTAGACGAGCAGTACTTC.

This clone showed up just a few times. Within the sample, other DNA sequences also encode this same CDR3. The gene calls are TRBV19 and TRBJ2-5; D not certain. This CDR3 region has 13 residues. Germline V gene lookup returns CDR1 LNHDA and CDR2 SQIVND (reference sequence). Trimming took off 1 base at V and 2 bases at J, with 5 bases between the two ends. The CDR3 protein is CASSIAEQETQYF. The CDR3 DNA reads as TGTGCCAGTAGTATAGCTGAACAAGAGACCCAGTACTTC. The full variable domain, with the rest looked up from reference TRBV19 and TRBJ2-5, is DGGITQSPKYLFRKEGQNVTLSCEQNLNHDAMYWYRQDPGQGLRLIYYSQIVNDFQKGDIAEGYSVSREKKESFPLTVTSAQKNPTAFYLCASSIAEQETQYFGPGTRLLVL.

Only a few counts were recorded for this clone. The rearrangement joins TRBV6-5 to TRBJ1-1; 9 nucleotides match TRBD1. CDR3 size: 14 residues. J lost 1 base, V lost 5 bases, and 2 bases had no gene match. Germline V lookup: CDR1 MNHEY, CDR2 SVGAGI. In nucleotides, the CDR3 is TGTGCCAGCAGTAACAGGGGGCAGAACACTGAAGCTTTCTTT. This codes for CASSNRGQNTEAFF.

This chain uses TRBV5-1 with TRBJ1-3; D gene uncertain. The CDR3 totals 14 residues. V shed 4 bases and J shed 4 bases, with 12 bases lying between them. Germline CDR1 SGHRS, CDR2 YFSETQ. CDR3 DNA: TGCGCCAGCAGCCAAGGAACACAGGGAAACACCATATATTTT. Translation: CASSQGTQGNTIYF.

The rearrangement joins TRBV6-6 to TRBJ2-7, with 7 bases matching TRBD1. Trimming took 6 bases from V and 0 from J; bases not matched to a gene: 5. Germline V gene sequence: CDR1 MNHNY, CDR2 SVGAGI (reference sequence). This CDR3 spans 14 amino acids. Written as DNA, the CDR3 is TGTGCCAGCAGCGACAGGGCAGCCTCCTACGAGCAGTACTTC. As protein: CASSDRAASYEQYF.

V is TRBV28 and J is TRBJ1-1; possibly TRBD1 for D (5 bases). Looked up from germline, CDR1 is MDHEN and CDR2 is SYDVKM. The CDR3 is made up of 15 amino acids. V was shortened by 5 bases and J by 4 bases, with 17 bases between the two germline ends. CDR3 nucleotide sequence: TGTGCCAGCAGTCCGGGGGGGAGGTGGAGCACTGAAGCTTTCTTT. It is translated as CASSPGGRWSTEAFF.

The V gene is TRBV18, the J gene TRBJ1-1; D is ambiguous. Germline V gene sequence: CDR1 KGHSH, CDR2 LQKENI. The CDR3 consists of 13 residues. V lost 2 bases and J 5 bases, leaving 9 bases between the germline ends. As DNA, the CDR3 is TGTGCCAGCTCACCAGAGGAGGAGACTGAAGCTTTCTTT. Amino acid sequence: CASSPEEETEAFF.

The chain recombines TRBV2 with TRBJ2-7; D may be TRBD2 (5 bases). Trimming removed 5 bases at V and 5 bases at J, with 16 bases between. Germline V gene lookup returns CDR1 SNHLY and CDR2 FYNNEI. This CDR3 spans 14 amino acids. Here the CDR3 reads CASSPSPTIHEQYF. DNA of the CDR3: TGTGCCAGCAGTCCTTCCCCGACTATCCACGAGCAGTACTTC. The entire variable domain, with the rest obtained from reference TRBV2 and TRBJ2-7, is as follows: EPEVTQTPSHQVTQMGQEVILRCVPISNHLYFYWYRQILGQKVEFLVSFYNNEISEKSEIFDDQFSVERPDGSNFTLKIRSTKLEDSAMYFCASSPSPTIHEQYFGPGTRLTVT.

The chain links TRBV6-1 to TRBJ1-5; possibly TRBD1 for D (5 bases). Looked up from germline, CDR1 is MNHNS and CDR2 is SASEGT. The CDR3 sequence is 14 residues long. V was pared by 2 bases and J by 7 bases, with 12 bases between. This chain's CDR3 is CASSESGGSQPQHF. The CDR3 DNA follows: TGTGCCAGCAGTGAATCGGGGGGTAGCCAGCCCCAGCATTTT.

This clone was observed a few times. This chain uses TRBV13 with TRBJ2-7; TRBD2 matches 10 bases. This CDR3 region has 16 residues. Trimming at V came to 0 bases and at J to 2 bases, leaving 4 bases not matched to a gene. Germline CDR1 and CDR2: PRHDT and FYEKMQ (reference sequence). CDR3 protein: CASSLGLAGMAYEQYF. The DNA for the CDR3 is TGTGCCAGCAGCTTAGGACTAGCGGGGATGGCCTACGAGCAGTACTTC.

V usage is TRBV5-8 and J usage is TRBJ1-2; tentative D call: TRBD1 (6 bases). CDR3 length: 15 amino acids. In germline, CDR1 is SGHTS, CDR2 YDEGEE. Trimming removed 2 bases from V and 2 bases from J, with 13 bases in between. This chain's CDR3 is CASSLGTRLNYGYTF. DNA for the CDR3: TGTGCCAGCAGCTTAGGGACAAGACTAAACTATGGCTACACCTTC.

This clone was recorded once. V gene TRBV11-1 combines with J gene TRBJ2-3, with 13 bases matching TRBD2. The CDR3 extends over 18 amino acids. Germline trimming cut 4 bases from V and 4 bases from J; bases unmatched to any gene: 11. CDR1 and CDR2 from the germline V gene are SGHAT and FQDESV (reference sequence). The CDR3 spells CASSSSGLAGVGADTQYF. Here the CDR3 DNA reads TGTGCCAGCAGCTCAAGTGGACTAGCGGGAGTGGGCGCAGATACGCAGTATTTT.

J is TRBJ2-1 and V is TRBV15; TRBD2 matches 8 bases. There are 15 residues in the CDR3. Looked up from germline, CDR1 is LNHNV and CDR2 is YYDKDF (reference sequence). Losses at the gene ends were 8 bases for V and 2 bases for J; bases not matched to a gene: 8. CDR3 amino acids: CATVPVAGTYNEQFF. In DNA form, the CDR3 reads TGTGCCACCGTCCCAGTAGCGGGGACCTACAATGAGCAGTTCTTC.

J is TRBJ2-1 and V is TRBV6-1, with a tentative D call TRBD2 (5 bases). V was cut by 1 base and J by 12 bases, with 10 bases left in between. CDR1 is MNHNS and CDR2 is SASEGT in the germline V gene. CDR3 size: 12 residues. For the CDR3, the DNA is TGTGCCAGCAGTGAAGGTGTGGCGGGGCAGTTCTTC. This translates into CASSEGVAGQFF.

In its sample, this clone was seen once. The rearrangement links TRBV5-1 to TRBJ2-2; 7 bases fit TRBD1. The CDR3 is 15 residues long. Trimming cost V 4 bases and J 2 bases; bases outside gene matches: 5. Germline V gives CDR1 SGHRS, CDR2 YFSETQ. The CDR3 DNA sequence: TGCGCCAGCAGCCGACCAGGGGGAAACACCGGGGAGCTGTTTTTT. It yields the protein CASSRPGGNTGELFF.

This chain joins TRBV18 and TRBJ2-5, with D uncertain. The CDR3 has 14 amino acids. Germline values: CDR1 KGHSH, CDR2 LQKENI. Trimming shortened V by 3 bases and J by 1 base, and 9 bases separated the two germline ends. In nucleotides, the CDR3 is TGTGCCAGCTCACCGAGAAACACCCAAGAGACCCAGTACTTC. Protein sequence: CASSPRNTQETQYF.

The chain uses TRBV6-5 and TRBJ2-5, with a tentative D call TRBD2 (6 bases). Per germline, CDR1 MNHEY and CDR2 SVGAGI. V shed 2 bases and J shed 0 bases, with 10 bases lying between them. CDR3 length: 15 residues. The CDR3 loop is CASSYGTLYQETQYF. The CDR3 DNA follows: TGTGCCAGCAGTTACGGGACTTTGTACCAAGAGACCCAGTACTTC.

The chain carries TRBV12-5 and TRBJ2-1; possible D gene TRBD2, 6 bases. The V end lost 0 bases, the J end lost 4 bases, and 16 bases lay between the germline ends. This CDR3 is built from 17 residues. CDR1 is LGHNT, CDR2 FRNRAP, per germline. CDR3 nucleotides: TGTGCTAGTGGTTTGGTACTTGGGGGGAGAGGGTACAATGAGCAGTTCTTC. It codes for CASGLVLGGRGYNEQFF.

The chain combines TRBV5-1 with TRBJ2-3; no reliable D call. Germline CDR1 reads SGHRS; CDR2 reads YFSETQ. The germline V and J ends were trimmed by 2 bases and 6 bases, with 16 bases remaining between them. The CDR3 runs 15 residues. CDR3 region: CASSFKGLSADTQYF. The CDR3 nucleotides are TGCGCCAGCAGCTTTAAGGGCCTCTCGGCGGATACGCAGTATTTT.

The rearrangement uses TRBV7-6 and TRBJ2-3, with 10 bases fitting TRBD2. The CDR3 length is 17 residues. Germline V gene sequence: CDR1 SGHVS, CDR2 FNYEAQ. V was pared by 5 bases and J by 5 bases, with 13 bases of the junction left unmatched. This CDR3 reads CASSKGASGRGRDTQYF. The CDR3 region has the DNA TGTGCCAGCAGCAAAGGCGCTAGCGGGAGAGGGAGAGATACGCAGTATTTT.

This clone was seen only a few times. The chain employs TRBV4-1 and TRBJ2-5, with no clear D. The CDR3 runs 11 residues. V lost 3 bases and J 5 bases, leaving 4 bases between the germline ends. Germline V gene data show CDR1 as MGHRA and CDR2 as YSYEKL. The CDR3 nucleotides read TGCGCCAGCAGCCACCGGGAGACCCAGTACTTC. Translated, it gives CASSHRETQYF.

This clone was detected only once. This chain uses TRBV7-8 with TRBJ2-7; D remains ambiguous. Per germline, CDR1 SGHVS and CDR2 FQNEAQ. V shed 0 bases and J shed 2 bases, with 11 bases lying between them. CDR3 length equals 15 residues. The CDR3 here is CASSLAPGAAYEQYF. The DNA of the CDR3 is TGTGCCAGCAGCTTAGCCCCAGGCGCGGCCTACGAGCAGTACTTC.

V is TRBV29-1 and J is TRBJ2-4; unclear D gene. Trimming left V 5 bases short and J 2 bases short, with 10 bases between. This CDR3 has 13 residues. Germline V gene lookup returns CDR1 SQVTM and CDR2 ANQGSEA. This chain's CDR3 is CSVMRYSKNIQYF. The CDR3 nucleotides are TGCAGCGTTATGCGGTACTCCAAAAACATTCAGTACTTC.